A selection of T cell receptor beta chains follows, all from one sample in a study of T-cell reconstitution after alpha-beta-depleted transplantation in children. Each CDR3 protein gets one entry after TCRdb re-called the PCR reads with MiXCR. The data show 490,000 or so distinct CDR3 sequences, approximately 13% seen once. The sequenced sample was PBMCs from the stem cell graft donor, obtained from the stem cell graft. Source of these receptors: a human donor who donated a stem cell graft to a child with combined immunodeficiency. The CDR3 runs from the conserved cysteine through the conserved F or W. Each record gives: CDR3 length, J gene, V gene, D gene, clone size, CDR3 DNA, CDR3 protein. A D gene is named only where the DNA matches it firmly. The size of a clone is reported for some rows only, either as once, few or many, or as a class for expanded clones.

len: 16; j_gene: TRBJ2-3; v_gene: TRBV3-1; d_gene: TRBD2; abundance: NA; CDR3nt: TGTGCCAGCAAGGCTAGCGGGCCTGCTAGCACAGATACGCAGTATTTT; CDR3aa: CASKASGPASTDTQYF
len: 14; j_gene: TRBJ2-7; v_gene: TRBV5-1; d_gene: NA; abundance: NA; CDR3nt: TGCGCCAGCAGCCCCGCCGGACTATCCTACGAGCAGTACTTC; CDR3aa: CASSPAGLSYEQYF
len: 13; j_gene: TRBJ2-5; v_gene: TRBV20-1; d_gene: NA; abundance: many; CDR3nt: TGCAGTTTTAATCGAGGGGGTCAAGAGACCCAGTACTTC; CDR3aa: CSFNRGGQETQYF
len: 16; j_gene: TRBJ2-1; v_gene: TRBV7-9; d_gene: TRBD2; abundance: NA; CDR3nt: TGTGCCAGCAGCCTAAGGACTAGCGGGGGGGCACATGAGCAGTTCTTC; CDR3aa: CASSLRTSGGAHEQFF
len: 14; j_gene: TRBJ1-1; v_gene: TRBV29-1; d_gene: NA; abundance: many; CDR3nt: TGCAGCGTTGAGAGGGCAGGGGTGAACACTGAAGCTTTCTTT; CDR3aa: CSVERAGVNTEAFF
len: 15; j_gene: TRBJ1-1; v_gene: TRBV28; d_gene: TRBD1; abundance: many; CDR3nt: TGTGCCAGCAGTTTATTTGGGACAGTGAACACTGAAGCTTTCTTT; CDR3aa: CASSLFGTVNTEAFF
len: 12; j_gene: TRBJ1-1; v_gene: TRBV5-1; d_gene: NA; abundance: NA; CDR3nt: TGCGCCAGCAGCTCCGCCAACACTGAAGCTTTCTTT; CDR3aa: CASSSANTEAFF
len: 15; j_gene: TRBJ2-5; v_gene: TRBV20-1; d_gene: NA; abundance: NA; CDR3nt: TGCAGTGCTAGAGATGTGGCCAAATTACTAGAGACCCAGTACTTC; CDR3aa: CSARDVAKLLETQYF
len: 15; j_gene: TRBJ1-1; v_gene: TRBV7-2; d_gene: NA; abundance: few; CDR3nt: TGTGCCAGCAGCTTCGTACATTTTGGGAACACTGAAGCTTTCTTT; CDR3aa: CASSFVHFGNTEAFF
len: 14; j_gene: TRBJ1-1; v_gene: TRBV3-1; d_gene: NA; abundance: NA; CDR3nt: TGTGCCAGCAGCCACCTGGGAATGAACACTGAAGCTTTCTTT; CDR3aa: CASSHLGMNTEAFF
len: 14; j_gene: TRBJ2-2; v_gene: TRBV5-6; d_gene: TRBD2; abundance: many; CDR3nt: TGTGCCAGCAGCTCCGGACTAGCAACCGGGGAGCTGTTTTTT; CDR3aa: CASSSGLATGELFF
len: 16; j_gene: TRBJ2-7; v_gene: TRBV6-2/TRBV6-3; d_gene: NA; abundance: many; CDR3nt: TGTGCCAGCAGCCACCACCTTGACAGGACATCCTACGAGCAGTACTTC; CDR3aa: CASSHHLDRTSYEQYF
len: 15; j_gene: TRBJ2-1; v_gene: TRBV12-3/TRBV12-4; d_gene: TRBD2; abundance: many; CDR3nt: TGTGCCAGCAGTTCGCGGACTAGCGGGATAATTGAGCAGTTCTTC; CDR3aa: CASSSRTSGIIEQFF
len: 19; j_gene: TRBJ2-2; v_gene: TRBV12-3/TRBV12-4; d_gene: TRBD2; abundance: few; CDR3nt: TGTGCCAGCACCCCCTCAAATCTAGCGGGAGGGCCTTACACCGGGGAGCTGTTTTTT; CDR3aa: CASTPSNLAGGPYTGELFF
len: 18; j_gene: TRBJ2-3; v_gene: TRBV9; d_gene: TRBD2; abundance: many; CDR3nt: TGTGCCAGCAGCTTACCCTTGACTAGCGGGACCTATTCAGATACGCAGTATTTT; CDR3aa: CASSLPLTSGTYSDTQYF
len: 13; j_gene: TRBJ1-1; v_gene: TRBV12-3/TRBV12-4; d_gene: NA; abundance: medium-sized; CDR3nt: TGTGCCAGCAGTAAACAGGGTAACACTGAAGCTTTCTTT; CDR3aa: CASSKQGNTEAFF
len: 15; j_gene: TRBJ2-1; v_gene: TRBV19; d_gene: NA; abundance: few; CDR3nt: TGTGCCAGTAGCACAACAGGGTCCCACTACAATGAGCAGTTCTTC; CDR3aa: CASSTTGSHYNEQFF
len: 14; j_gene: TRBJ2-2; v_gene: TRBV6-2/TRBV6-3; d_gene: TRBD1; abundance: many; CDR3nt: TGTGCCAGCAGAGACAGGGGTGAGACCGGGGAGCTGTTTTTT; CDR3aa: CASRDRGETGELFF
len: 13; j_gene: TRBJ2-5; v_gene: TRBV20-1; d_gene: NA; abundance: few; CDR3nt: TGCAGTGCTGGACCTAGCGCCCAAGAGACCCAGTACTTC; CDR3aa: CSAGPSAQETQYF
len: 13; j_gene: TRBJ2-7; v_gene: TRBV30; d_gene: TRBD1; abundance: NA; CDR3nt: TGTGCCTGGAGTCTGACAGGGAGTTTCGAGCAGTACTTC; CDR3aa: CAWSLTGSFEQYF
len: 16; j_gene: TRBJ2-5; v_gene: TRBV9; d_gene: TRBD1; abundance: few; CDR3nt: TGTGCCAGCAGCCTCCGGACAGGGGCCGTTGTGGAGACCCAGTACTTC; CDR3aa: CASSLRTGAVVETQYF
len: 13; j_gene: TRBJ1-1; v_gene: TRBV7-9; d_gene: TRBD1; abundance: few; CDR3nt: TGTGCCAGCAGCGAGCAGGGGGCCACTGAAGCTTTCTTT; CDR3aa: CASSEQGATEAFF
len: 14; j_gene: TRBJ2-3; v_gene: TRBV7-9; d_gene: NA; abundance: many; CDR3nt: TGTGCCAGCACCCCATTCAGGACAGCTGATACGCAGTATTTT; CDR3aa: CASTPFRTADTQYF